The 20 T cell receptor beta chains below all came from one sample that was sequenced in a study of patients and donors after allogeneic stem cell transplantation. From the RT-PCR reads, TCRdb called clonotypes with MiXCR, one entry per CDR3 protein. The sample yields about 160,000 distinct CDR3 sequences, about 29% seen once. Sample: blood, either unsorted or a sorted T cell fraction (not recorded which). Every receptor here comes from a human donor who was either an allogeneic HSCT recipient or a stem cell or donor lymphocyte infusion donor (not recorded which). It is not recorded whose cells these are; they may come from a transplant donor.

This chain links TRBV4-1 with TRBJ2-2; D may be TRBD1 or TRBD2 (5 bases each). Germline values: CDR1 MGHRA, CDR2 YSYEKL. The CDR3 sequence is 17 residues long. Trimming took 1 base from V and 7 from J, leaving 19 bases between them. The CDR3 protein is CASSQGGRGPRSGELFF. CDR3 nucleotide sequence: TGCGCCAGCAGCCAAGGGGGCCGAGGGCCGAGGAGCGGGGAGCTGTTTTTT.

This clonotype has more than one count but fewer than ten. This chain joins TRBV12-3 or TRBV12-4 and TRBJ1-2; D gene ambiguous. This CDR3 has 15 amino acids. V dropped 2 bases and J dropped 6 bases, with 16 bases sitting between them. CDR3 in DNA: TGTGCCAGCAGTTTAAGTGAACTGGAGAATAATGGCTACACCTTC. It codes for CASSLSELENNGYTF.

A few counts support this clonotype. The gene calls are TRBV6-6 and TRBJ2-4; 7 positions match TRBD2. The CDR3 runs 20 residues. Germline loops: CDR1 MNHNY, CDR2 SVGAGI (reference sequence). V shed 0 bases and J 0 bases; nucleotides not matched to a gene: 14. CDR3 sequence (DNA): TGTGCCAGCAGTTACTCCGGGGGGTACGGCGGAGCCCTAGCCAAAAACATTCAGTACTTC. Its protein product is CASSYSGGYGGALAKNIQYF.

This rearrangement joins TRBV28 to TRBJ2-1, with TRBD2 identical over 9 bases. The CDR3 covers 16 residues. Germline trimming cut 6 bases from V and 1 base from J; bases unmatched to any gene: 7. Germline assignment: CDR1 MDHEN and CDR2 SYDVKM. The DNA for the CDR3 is TGTGCCAGCAGCCCAGCGGGAGGCCCTTCCTACAATGAGCAGTTCTTC. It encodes CASSPAGGPSYNEQFF.

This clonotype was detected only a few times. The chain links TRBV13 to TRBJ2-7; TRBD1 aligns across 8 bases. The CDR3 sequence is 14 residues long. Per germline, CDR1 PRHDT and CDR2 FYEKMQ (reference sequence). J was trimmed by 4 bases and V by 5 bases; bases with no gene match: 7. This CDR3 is CASSPGQGKYEQYF. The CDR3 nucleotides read TGTGCCAGCAGCCCCGGACAGGGAAAGTACGAGCAGTACTTC.

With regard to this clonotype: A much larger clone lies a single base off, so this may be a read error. This chain's CDR3 is CASSFGSLRRYTF. As DNA, the CDR3 is TGTGCCAGCAGTTTCGGGAGTTTAAGGCGCTACACCTTC. V gene TRBV12-3 or TRBV12-4 combines with J gene TRBJ1-2; no clear D gene. The CDR3 contains 13 residues. Trimming removed 3 bases at V and 9 bases at J, with 14 bases between.

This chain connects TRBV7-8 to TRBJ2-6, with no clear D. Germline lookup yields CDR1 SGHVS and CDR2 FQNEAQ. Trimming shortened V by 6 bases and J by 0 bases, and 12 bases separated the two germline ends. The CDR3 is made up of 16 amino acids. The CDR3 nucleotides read TGTGCCAGCAGTCGGACGTTTAACTCTGGGGCCAACGTCCTGACTTTC. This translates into CASSRTFNSGANVLTF.

CDR3 DNA sequence: TGCAGTGCTAGAGAGAGGTCAGCCAAAAACATTCAGTACTTC. It yields the protein CSARERSAKNIQYF. The chain employs TRBV20-1 and TRBJ2-4, with D uncertain. The V gene's germline CDR1 is DFQATT and CDR2 SNEGSKA (reference sequence). Trimming shortened V by 0 bases and J by 0 bases, and 6 bases separated the two germline ends. The CDR3 consists of 14 residues.

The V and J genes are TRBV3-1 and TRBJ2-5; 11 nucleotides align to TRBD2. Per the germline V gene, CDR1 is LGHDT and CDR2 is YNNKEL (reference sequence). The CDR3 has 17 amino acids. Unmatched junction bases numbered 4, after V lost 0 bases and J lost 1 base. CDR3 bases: TGTGCCAGCAGCCAAGATTGGACTAGCGGGTCCCAAGAGACCCAGTACTTC. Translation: CASSQDWTSGSQETQYF.

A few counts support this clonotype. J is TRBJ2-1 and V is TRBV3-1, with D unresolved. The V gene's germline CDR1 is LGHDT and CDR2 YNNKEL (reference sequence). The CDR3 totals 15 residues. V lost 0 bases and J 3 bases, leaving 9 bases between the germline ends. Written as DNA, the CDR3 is TGTGCCAGCAGCCAAGACCTAGGAGTCTACAATGAGCAGTTCTTC. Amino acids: CASSQDLGVYNEQFF.

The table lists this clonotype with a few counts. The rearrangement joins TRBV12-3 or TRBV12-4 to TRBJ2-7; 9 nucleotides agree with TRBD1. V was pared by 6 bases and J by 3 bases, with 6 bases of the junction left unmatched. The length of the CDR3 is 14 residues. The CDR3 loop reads CASSLGQGLYEQYF. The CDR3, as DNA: TGTGCCAGCAGCCTTGGACAGGGGCTCTACGAGCAGTACTTC.

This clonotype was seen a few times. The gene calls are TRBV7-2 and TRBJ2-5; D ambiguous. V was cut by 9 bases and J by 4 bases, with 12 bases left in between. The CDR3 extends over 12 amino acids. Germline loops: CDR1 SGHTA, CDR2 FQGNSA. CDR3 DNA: TGTGCCAGTTCGTCCCGGCGAGAGACCCAGTACTTC. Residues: CASSSRRETQYF.

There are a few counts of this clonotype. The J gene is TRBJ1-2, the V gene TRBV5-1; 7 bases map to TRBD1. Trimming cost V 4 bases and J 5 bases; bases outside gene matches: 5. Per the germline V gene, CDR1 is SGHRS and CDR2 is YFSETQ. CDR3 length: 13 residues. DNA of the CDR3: TGCGCCAGCAGCATGGGGACAGATTATGGCTACACCTTC. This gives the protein CASSMGTDYGYTF.

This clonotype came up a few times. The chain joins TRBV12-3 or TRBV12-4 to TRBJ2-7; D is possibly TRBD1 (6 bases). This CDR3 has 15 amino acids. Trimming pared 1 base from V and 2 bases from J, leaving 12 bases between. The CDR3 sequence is CASSLEQGRTYEQYF. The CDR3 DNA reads TGTGCCAGCAGTTTAGAACAGGGTAGGACCTACGAGCAGTACTTC.

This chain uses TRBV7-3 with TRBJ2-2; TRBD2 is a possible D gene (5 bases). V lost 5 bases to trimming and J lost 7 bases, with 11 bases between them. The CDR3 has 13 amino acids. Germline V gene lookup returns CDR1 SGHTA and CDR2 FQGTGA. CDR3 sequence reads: CASSPDEGGELFF. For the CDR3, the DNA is TGTGCCAGCAGCCCCGACGAGGGCGGGGAGCTGTTTTTT.

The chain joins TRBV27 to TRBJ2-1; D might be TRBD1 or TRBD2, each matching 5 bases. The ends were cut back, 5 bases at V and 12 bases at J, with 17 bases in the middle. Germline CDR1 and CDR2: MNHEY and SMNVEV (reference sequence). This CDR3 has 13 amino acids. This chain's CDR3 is CASSLGTAGVQFF. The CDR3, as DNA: TGTGCCAGCAGTCTTGGGACGGCCGGAGTGCAGTTCTTC.

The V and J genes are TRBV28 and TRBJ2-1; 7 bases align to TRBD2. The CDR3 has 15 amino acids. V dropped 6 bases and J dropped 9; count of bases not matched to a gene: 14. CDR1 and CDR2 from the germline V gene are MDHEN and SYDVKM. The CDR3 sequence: CASSSLRGRAREQFF. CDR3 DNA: TGTGCCAGCAGCTCCCTCCGTGGGAGGGCCCGTGAGCAGTTCTTC. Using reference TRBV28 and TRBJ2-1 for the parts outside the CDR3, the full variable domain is DVKVTQSSRYLVKRTGEKVFLECVQDMDHENMFWYRQDPGLGLRLIYFSYDVKMKEKGDIPEGYSVSREKKERFSLILESASTNQTSMYLCASSSLRGRAREQFFGPGTRLTVL.

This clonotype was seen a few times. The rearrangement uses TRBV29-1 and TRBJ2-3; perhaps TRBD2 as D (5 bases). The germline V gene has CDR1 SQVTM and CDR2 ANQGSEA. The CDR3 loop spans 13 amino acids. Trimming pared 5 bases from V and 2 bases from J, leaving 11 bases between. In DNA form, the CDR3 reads TGCAGCGTTCTGGCGGAGGACACAGATACGCAGTATTTT. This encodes CSVLAEDTDTQYF.

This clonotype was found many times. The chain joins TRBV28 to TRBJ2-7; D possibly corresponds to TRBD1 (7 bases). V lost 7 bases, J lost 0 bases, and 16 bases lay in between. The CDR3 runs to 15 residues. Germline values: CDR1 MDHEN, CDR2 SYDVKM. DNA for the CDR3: TGTGCCAGCACCTTAGGAGGGGACAGCTCCTACGAGCAGTACTTC. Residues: CASTLGGDSSYEQYF.

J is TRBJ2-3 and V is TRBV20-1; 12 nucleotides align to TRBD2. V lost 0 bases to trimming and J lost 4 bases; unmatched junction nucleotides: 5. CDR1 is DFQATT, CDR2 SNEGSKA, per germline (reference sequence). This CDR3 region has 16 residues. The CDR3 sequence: CSARDPSGRAPDTQYF. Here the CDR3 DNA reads TGCAGTGCTAGAGATCCTAGCGGGAGGGCCCCAGATACGCAGTATTTT.